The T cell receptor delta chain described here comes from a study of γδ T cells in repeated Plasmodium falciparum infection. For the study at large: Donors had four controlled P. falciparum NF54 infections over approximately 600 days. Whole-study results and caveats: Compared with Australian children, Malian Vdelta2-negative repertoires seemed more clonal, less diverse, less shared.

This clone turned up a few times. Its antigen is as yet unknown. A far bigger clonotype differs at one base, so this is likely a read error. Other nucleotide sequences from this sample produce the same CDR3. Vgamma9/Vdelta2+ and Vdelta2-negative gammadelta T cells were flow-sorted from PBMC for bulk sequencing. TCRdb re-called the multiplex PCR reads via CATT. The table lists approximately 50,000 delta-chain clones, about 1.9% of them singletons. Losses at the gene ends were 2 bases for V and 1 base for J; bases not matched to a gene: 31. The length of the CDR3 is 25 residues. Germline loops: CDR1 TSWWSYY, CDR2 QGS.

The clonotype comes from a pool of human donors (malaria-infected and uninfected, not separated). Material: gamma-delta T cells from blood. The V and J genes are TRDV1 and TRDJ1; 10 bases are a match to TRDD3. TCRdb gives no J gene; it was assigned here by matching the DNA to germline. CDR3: CALGEILTLPLPLAGGYGVTDKLIF. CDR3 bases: TGTGCTCTTGGGGAAATTTTAACCCTCCCGCTTCCCCTAGCTGGGGGATATGGGGTCACCGATAAACTCATCTTT.